This T cell receptor beta chain came from a study of vaccination and CD4 T cells after COVID-19. About the research overall: The convalescents were made up of six males and four females, two of whom were Hispanic.

Cultured CD4+ T-cell DNA underwent Oncomine TCR Beta short-read sequencing. One entry per CDR3 protein, called by TCRdb with MiXCR from the PCR reads. Among around 16,000 distinct CDR3 sequences listed, approximately 54% were seen once. About this clonotype itself: The antigen remains unidentified.

Study-wide results and limits: For convalescent patients, a median about 86% of reactive clones surfaced exclusively after vaccination.

The treatment is: roughly 10-day PBMC culture with coronavirus spike peptide pools or control peptides (ViraFEST assay). ViraFEST stimulated the growth of antigen-specific T cells using peptide pools and subsequently profiled their TCRs by sequencing. V lost 4 bases and J lost 5; bases outside the gene matches: 16. The CDR3 has 18 amino acids. Germline V lookup: CDR1 MNHNS, CDR2 SASEGT. Input material: CD4+ T cells from blood, cultured in vitro. This TCR derives from a human donor who had recovered from COVID-19. This chain joins TRBV6-1 and TRBJ2-5, with 10 bases matching TRBD2. Here the CDR3 reads CASSGWGTSVLRGETQYF. The CDR3 bases are TGTGCCAGCAGTGGGTGGGGGACTAGCGTCCTAAGGGGGGAGACCCAGTACTTC.